Below, 22 T cell receptor beta chains from the same sample are listed, as sequenced in a study of blood T cell repertoires in COVID-19. Here immunoSEQ multiplex PCR was the method, and the copy in TCRdb shows in-frame clones only, minus some. The repertoire includes 85,000 to 100,000 clones, 72% of them detected once, and 20% to 25% sits in the top ten. Sequencing was carried out using peripheral blood. The source of these receptors is a woman aged 55-75 years in a cohort sampled during active or convalescent COVID-19.

The chain links TRBV7-9 to TRBJ1-2; 11 bases map to TRBD1. The CDR3 has 16 amino acids. With 5 bases clipped from V and 3 bases from J, the junction kept 8 bases outside the gene matches. Germline V lookup: CDR1 SEHNR, CDR2 FQNEAQ (reference sequence). The CDR3 spells CASSLTRTGGYYGYTF. DNA of the CDR3: TGTGCCAGCAGCCTCACTCGGACAGGGGGCTACTATGGCTACACCTTC.

The chain joins TRBV27 to TRBJ1-1; 8 bases map to TRBD1. The trim removed 5 bases at V and 4 bases at J, leaving 12 bases unmatched. The CDR3 contains 16 residues. CDR1 and CDR2 from the germline V gene are MNHEY and SMNVEV (reference sequence). The CDR3 sequence: CASSPAPGTGPTEAFF. DNA of the CDR3: TGTGCCAGCAGTCCAGCCCCCGGGACAGGACCCACTGAAGCTTTCTTT.

The rearrangement uses TRBV5-1 and TRBJ2-1; D gene unclear. Germline values: CDR1 SGHRS, CDR2 YFSETQ. CDR3 length equals 13 residues. Trimming shortened V by 0 bases and J by 6 bases, and 7 bases separated the two germline ends. The CDR3 DNA is TGCGCCAGCAGCTTGGACTCGGGCAATGAGCAGTTCTTC. This sequence encodes CASSLDSGNEQFF.

The chain combines TRBV4-1 with TRBJ1-2; 10 bases fit TRBD1. The germline V gene encodes CDR1 MGHRA and CDR2 YSYEKL. There are 20 residues in the CDR3. After removal of 0 bases from V and 8 bases from J, the junction contained 21 bases not matched to a gene. The CDR3 is CASSQEERPGQGPPGEGYTF. The CDR3 DNA sequence: TGCGCCAGCAGCCAAGAGGAGAGGCCGGGACAGGGGCCGCCGGGGGAAGGCTACACCTTC.

This chain joins TRBV18 and TRBJ1-5, with D hard to call. The V end was cut by 4 bases, the J end by 3 bases, with 10 bases between. Germline assignment: CDR1 KGHSH and CDR2 LQKENI. CDR3 length: 14 residues. This chain's CDR3 is CASSRSLNNQPQHF. The CDR3 DNA reads as TGTGCCAGCTCACGCAGTCTTAACAATCAGCCCCAGCATTTT.

The chain joins TRBV29-1 to TRBJ2-5, with TRBD1 matching 9 bases. This CDR3 is built from 13 residues. The germline V gene has CDR1 SQVTM and CDR2 ANQGSEA. After removal of 7 bases from V and 4 bases from J, the junction contained 7 bases not matched to a gene. CDR3 loop: CSGEQGARETQYF. DNA of the CDR3: TGCAGCGGAGAACAGGGGGCTCGAGAGACCCAGTACTTC.

The genes are TRBV28 and TRBJ2-1; the match to TRBD2 covers 12 bases. Trimming took 5 bases from V and 6 from J; bases not matched to a gene: 5. CDR1 MDHEN and CDR2 SYDVKM come from the germline V gene. The CDR3 sequence is 15 residues long. The CDR3 DNA follows: TGTGCCAGCAGTAAACTAGCGGGGGGTCTCAATGAGCAGTTCTTC. The encoded protein is CASSKLAGGLNEQFF.

The chain couples TRBV28 to TRBJ2-7, with 8 positions matching TRBD2. Germline V gives CDR1 MDHEN, CDR2 SYDVKM. This CDR3 is 15 amino acids long. The V segment lost 0 bases and the J segment 4 bases; nucleotides outside the gene matches: 5. In nucleotides, the CDR3 is TGTGCCAGCAGTTTATGGTCGGGGGGGTTTTACGAGCAGTACTTC. Protein sequence: CASSLWSGGFYEQYF.

The chain joins TRBV7-2 to TRBJ2-7, with a weak D call TRBD1 (5 bases). Trimming took off 0 bases at V and 2 bases at J, with 8 bases between the two ends. The CDR3 contains 14 residues. The V gene's germline CDR1 is SGHTA and CDR2 FQGNSA. CDR3 sequence: CASSLAGQTYEQYF. The CDR3 DNA reads TGTGCCAGCAGCTTAGCGGGGCAAACCTACGAGCAGTACTTC.

The V call is TRBV4-1, the J call TRBJ2-1; a possible D gene is TRBD2 (6 bases). Trimming took 3 bases from V and 6 from J, leaving 18 bases between them. CDR1 is MGHRA and CDR2 is YSYEKL in the germline V gene. This CDR3 has 16 residues. The CDR3 loop is CASSQSPPGLINEQFF. The CDR3 nucleotides are TGCGCCAGCAGCCAGTCCCCCCCCGGACTAATCAATGAGCAGTTCTTC.

The CDR3 nucleotides are TGTGCCAGCGGGGACTTAATGACCTACGAGCAGTACTTC. It encodes CASGDLMTYEQYF. V is TRBV2 and J is TRBJ2-7, with D maybe TRBD2 (6 bases). V was trimmed by 8 bases and J by 2 bases, leaving 13 bases between them. CDR1 SNHLY and CDR2 FYNNEI come from the germline V gene. The CDR3 has 13 amino acids.

The V and J genes are TRBV6-6 and TRBJ1-4; weak D call: TRBD1 (6 bases). The V gene's germline CDR1 is MNHNY and CDR2 SVGAGI (reference sequence). The V end lost 6 bases, the J end lost 0 bases, and 8 bases lay between the germline ends. CDR3 length: 14 residues. The CDR3 nucleotides are TGTGCCAGCAGGCAGGGGCCAACTAATGAAAAACTGTTTTTT. This sequence encodes CASRQGPTNEKLFF.

The chain couples TRBV6-6 to TRBJ1-1; 7 positions agree with TRBD1. The germline gives CDR1 MNHNY, CDR2 SVGAGI (reference sequence). The CDR3 sequence is 15 residues long. The junction had 7 bases not matched to a gene; V was cut back by 4 bases and J by 2 bases. CDR3 bases: TGTGCCAGCAGTTGGAAGGGGGCGCGAAACACTGAAGCTTTCTTT. This codes for CASSWKGARNTEAFF.

About this clone itself: The same CDR3 can be traced to other DNA sequences in this sample. V usage is TRBV7-2 and J usage is TRBJ2-5, with a tentative D call TRBD2 (6 bases). Germline CDR1 is SGHTA and CDR2 is FQGNSA. V was clipped by 0 bases and J by 1 base, with 9 bases between them. The CDR3 totals 15 residues. The CDR3 loop is CASSLALGGQETQYF. CDR3 DNA: TGTGCCAGCAGCTTAGCTCTCGGGGGCCAAGAGACCCAGTACTTC.

This clone appeared a single time. This sequence joins TRBV11-2 and TRBJ2-7; 11 nucleotides agree with TRBD2. The germline gives CDR1 SGHAT, CDR2 FQNNGV. V dropped 6 bases and J dropped 5; count of bases not matched to a gene: 9. This CDR3 contains 15 residues. CDR3 sequence reads: CASRPGLAASNEQYF. The CDR3 nucleotides are TGTGCCAGCAGGCCGGGACTAGCGGCTTCCAACGAGCAGTACTTC. The whole variable domain, remainder taken from reference TRBV11-2 and TRBJ2-7, is EAGVAQSPRYKIIEKRQSVAFWCNPISGHATLYWYQQILGQGPKLLIQFQNNGVVDDSQLPKDRFSAERLKGVDSTLKIQPAKLEDSAVYLCASRPGLAASNEQYFGPGTRLTVT.

The chain is built from TRBV5-1 and TRBJ1-4, with D hard to call. This CDR3 has 15 residues. Trimming stripped 0 bases from V and 8 bases from J, with 14 bases between. CDR1 and CDR2 from the germline V gene are SGHRS and YFSETQ. The CDR3 bases are TGCGCCAGCAGCTTGGTCCCGGACTTAACCGAAAAACTGTTTTTT. This encodes CASSLVPDLTEKLFF.

The V gene is TRBV6-2 or TRBV6-3, the J gene TRBJ2-1, with D unresolved. Germline V gene data show CDR1 as MNHEY and CDR2 as SVGEGT. V lost 6 bases to trimming and J lost 8 bases, with 11 bases between them. This CDR3 is 12 amino acids long. This CDR3 is CASSNKIHEQFF. The CDR3 coding sequence is TGTGCCAGCAGCAATAAAATCCATGAGCAGTTCTTC.

The rearrangement links TRBV3-1 (or the pseudogene TRBV3-2) to TRBJ1-4; tentative D call: TRBD1 (5 bases). Trimming shortened V by 3 bases and J by 8 bases, and 16 bases separated the two germline ends. Germline V gene sequence: CDR1 LGHDT, CDR2 YNNKEL (reference sequence). The CDR3 consists of 15 residues. This CDR3 is CASSHRVGLYEKLFF. The CDR3 region has the DNA TGTGCCAGCAGCCACAGGGTAGGACTATACGAAAAACTGTTTTTT.

The chain has TRBV27 and TRBJ2-7, with 8 bases aligning to TRBD2. This CDR3 region has 13 residues. The V gene's germline CDR1 is MNHEY and CDR2 SMNVEV (reference sequence). The trim removed 6 bases at V and 6 bases at J, leaving 7 bases unmatched. CDR3 residues: CASSGGGFREQYF. The CDR3 DNA reads as TGTGCCAGCAGCGGGGGGGGGTTCCGCGAGCAGTACTTC.

V gene TRBV6-5 combines with J gene TRBJ2-7, with 11 bases aligning to TRBD1. The CDR3 loop spans 14 amino acids. Trimming at V came to 7 bases and at J to 0 bases, leaving 2 bases not matched to a gene. From germline, CDR1 is MNHEY and CDR2 SVGAGI. The CDR3 region is CASKGTGGSYEQYF. CDR3 coding DNA: TGTGCCAGCAAAGGGACAGGGGGCTCCTACGAGCAGTACTTC.

J is TRBJ2-3 and V is TRBV18; TRBD2 agrees at 10 bases. V was pared by 2 bases and J by 5 bases, with 4 bases of the junction left unmatched. The CDR3 has 15 residues. Germline loops: CDR1 KGHSH, CDR2 LQKENI. CDR3 protein: CASSPRLAGGDTQYF. The CDR3 bases are TGTGCCAGCTCACCAAGGTTAGCGGGGGGAGATACGCAGTATTTT.

The CDR3 sequence: CASSLVGTLNEQFF. The CDR3 DNA is TGTGCCAGCAGCTTGGTGGGGACTCTTAATGAGCAGTTCTTC. V and J are TRBV5-6 and TRBJ2-1; D is possibly TRBD2 (6 bases). The germline V gene has CDR1 SGHDT and CDR2 YYEEEE. The V gene lost 0 bases and the J gene lost 7 bases, with 11 bases spanning the gap. The CDR3 runs to 14 residues.